These 24 T cell receptor beta chains originate from one sample sequenced in a study of blood T cell repertoires in COVID-19. Produced via immunoSEQ multiplex PCR; TCRdb's table is partial and in-frame only. The sample lists around 280,000 clones, approximately 84% occurring once. Material: peripheral blood. All receptors come from a woman in her twenties or thirties who had recovered from COVID-19.

The V gene is TRBV18, the J gene TRBJ2-7; 8 positions agree with TRBD1. The CDR3 length is 15 residues. The V segment lost 3 bases and the J segment 2 bases; nucleotides outside the gene matches: 6. The germline V gene has CDR1 KGHSH and CDR2 LQKENI. CDR3 protein: CASSPGTGGTYEQYF. CDR3 DNA sequence: TGTGCCAGCTCACCTGGGACAGGCGGTACCTACGAGCAGTACTTC. Full variable domain (outside the CDR3, taken from reference TRBV18 and TRBJ2-7): NAGVMQNPRHLVRRRGQEARLRCSPMKGHSHVYWYRQLPEEGLKFMVYLQKENIIDESGMPKERFSAEFPKEGPSILRIQQVVRGDSAAYFCASSPGTGGTYEQYFGPGTRLTVT.

The rearrangement joins TRBV13 to TRBJ2-5, with D perhaps TRBD2 (5 bases). V lost 5 bases, J lost 4 bases, and 11 bases lay in between. The CDR3 length is 13 residues. Looked up from germline, CDR1 is PRHDT and CDR2 is FYEKMQ (reference sequence). The CDR3 sequence: CASSIFRGETQYF. In nucleotides, the CDR3 is TGTGCCAGCAGCATATTCCGGGGAGAGACCCAGTACTTC.

This chain uses TRBV5-1 with TRBJ1-2, with 7 positions matching TRBD1. This CDR3 region has 13 residues. Per the germline V gene, CDR1 is SGHRS and CDR2 is YFSETQ. The V and J ends lost 4 bases and 8 bases, in that order; junction bases with no gene match: 8. The CDR3 region is CASSHLTGDGYTF. CDR3 DNA sequence: TGCGCCAGCAGCCACCTCACAGGGGACGGCTACACCTTC. Complete variable domain (other parts from reference TRBV5-1 and TRBJ1-2): KAGVTQTPRYLIKTRGQQVTLSCSPISGHRSVSWYQQTPGQGLQFLFEYFSETQRNKGNFPGRFSGRQFSNSRSEMNVSTLELGDSALYLCASSHLTGDGYTFGSGTRLTVV.

This chain joins TRBV18 and TRBJ2-5; 9 bases fit TRBD1. The CDR3 contains 14 residues. V shed 2 bases and J 4 bases; nucleotides not matched to a gene: 2. The germline gives CDR1 KGHSH, CDR2 LQKENI. The CDR3 coding sequence is TGTGCCAGCTCACCAACGGGACAGGGAGAGACCCAGTACTTC. Translated: CASSPTGQGETQYF.

This chain joins TRBV27 and TRBJ2-7; D gene ambiguous. Trimming left V 7 bases short and J 0 bases short, with 13 bases between. The CDR3 runs 14 residues. Per germline, CDR1 MNHEY and CDR2 SMNVEV (reference sequence). The CDR3: CASKRIGSSYEQYF. The CDR3 region has the DNA TGTGCCAGCAAGAGGATTGGAAGCTCCTACGAGCAGTACTTC.

In this sample, this clone turned up a few times. V and J are TRBV4-2 and TRBJ2-7; TRBD1 aligns across 8 bases. J was trimmed by 4 bases and V by 1 base; bases with no gene match: 6. This CDR3 region has 15 residues. The germline CDR1 and CDR2 sequences are LGHNA and YNFKEQ. This CDR3 reads CASSQAGTGVYEQYF. The DNA for the CDR3 is TGTGCCAGCAGCCAAGCCGGGACAGGTGTTTACGAGCAGTACTTC.

This rearrangement joins TRBV27 to TRBJ2-7; unclear D gene. Trimming left V 1 base short and J 6 bases short, with 16 bases between. Germline V CDR1 and CDR2: MNHEY, SMNVEV (reference sequence). The CDR3 contains 15 residues. In DNA, the CDR3 is TGTGCCAGCAGTTTATGGGTCCCCGCAGGTGGCGAGCAGTACTTC. It encodes CASSLWVPAGGEQYF.

J is TRBJ2-1 and V is TRBV18; 7 positions agree with TRBD2. Trimming cost V 3 bases and J 7 bases; bases outside gene matches: 12. This CDR3 region has 16 residues. Germline V gene lookup returns CDR1 KGHSH and CDR2 LQKENI. The CDR3 loop is CASSPLGLGIGNEQFF. The CDR3 nucleotides are TGTGCCAGCTCACCCTTAGGACTAGGCATCGGGAATGAGCAGTTCTTC.

This chain's CDR3 is CAISGQSTDTQYF. In DNA, the CDR3 is TGTGCCATTTCCGGACAAAGCACAGATACGCAGTATTTT. The chain carries TRBV19 and TRBJ2-3; D might be TRBD1 (5 bases). The CDR3 spans 13 residues. V lost 10 bases and J 0 bases, leaving 11 bases between the germline ends. Germline V gene sequence: CDR1 LNHDA, CDR2 SQIVND (reference sequence). Full variable domain (missing parts from reference TRBV19 and TRBJ2-3): DGGITQSPKYLFRKEGQNVTLSCEQNLNHDAMYWYRQDPGQGLRLIYYSQIVNDFQKGDIAEGYSVSREKKESFPLTVTSAQKNPTAFYLCAISGQSTDTQYFGPGTRLTVL.

This clone was recorded only once. This sequence joins TRBV2 and TRBJ1-5; 9 bases fit TRBD1. The V segment lost 6 bases and the J segment 4 bases; nucleotides outside the gene matches: 7. This CDR3 spans 15 amino acids. CDR1 SNHLY and CDR2 FYNNEI come from the germline V gene. CDR3 DNA: TGTGCCAGCAGCCCCCGAGACAGGGGGAATCAGCCCCAGCATTTT. Its translation is CASSPRDRGNQPQHF.

This clone was found once. The chain links TRBV19 to TRBJ2-2; 7 bases are a match to TRBD1. The trim removed 7 bases at V and 4 bases at J, leaving 9 bases unmatched. The CDR3 has 15 residues. The germline V gene encodes CDR1 LNHDA and CDR2 SQIVND (reference sequence). The CDR3, as DNA: TGTGCCAGTAAGTTTGGGACAGTTAGCACCGGGGAGCTGTTTTTT. This encodes CASKFGTVSTGELFF.

The chain joins TRBV24-1 to TRBJ2-3; D possibly corresponds to TRBD2 (6 bases). V lost 4 bases and J lost 4, with 11 bases in between. The CDR3 totals 14 residues. Germline-derived CDR1 and CDR2 are KGHDR and SFDVKD. The CDR3 nucleotides read TGTGCCACCAGTGACCCGGAGGGCCCAGATACGCAGTATTTT. Protein sequence: CATSDPEGPDTQYF.

This rearrangement joins TRBV27 to TRBJ2-7; 9 bases line up with TRBD1. The CDR3 has 14 amino acids. Per the germline V gene, CDR1 is MNHEY and CDR2 is SMNVEV (reference sequence). Trimming at V came to 5 bases and at J to 6 bases, leaving 8 bases not matched to a gene. For the CDR3, the DNA is TGTGCCAGCAGTCCCCAAGGGACAGGGCTCGAGCAGTACTTC. Residues: CASSPQGTGLEQYF.

The chain couples TRBV5-6 to TRBJ2-7; no firm D call. The CDR3 contains 11 residues. The ends were cut back, 4 bases at V and 5 bases at J, with 7 bases in the middle. The germline gives CDR1 SGHDT, CDR2 YYEEEE. The CDR3 loop reads CASSLSHEQYF. CDR3 in DNA: TGTGCCAGCAGCCTTAGTCACGAGCAGTACTTC.

This clone was counted between two and nine times. Given the absence of the conserved phenylalanine or tryptophan at the CDR3 end, a read error is likely. No DNA is shown, since the ends of the CDR3 on it are uncertain; the CDR3 is the one TCRdb lists. This chain joins TRBV7-9 and TRBJ1-2; TRBD1 was called by the table and not checked on the DNA. The CDR3 has 11 residues if both end residues are counted. Germline V gene sequence: CDR1 SEHNR, CDR2 FQNEAQ (reference sequence). CDR3 residues: CASSADRLLGD.

The table lists this clone with a count of one. J is TRBJ2-3 and V is TRBV24-1; 11 bases line up with TRBD2. The CDR3 spans 15 residues. J gave up 4 bases and V 3 bases, and 2 bases lay outside the gene matches. The V gene's germline CDR1 is KGHDR and CDR2 SFDVKD. CDR3 DNA: TGTGCCACCAGTGATCCACTAGCGGGAGCAGATACGCAGTATTTT. This encodes CATSDPLAGADTQYF.

V gene TRBV5-4 combines with J gene TRBJ2-5; 11 nucleotides line up with TRBD2. The length of the CDR3 is 16 residues. Trimming at V came to 2 bases and at J to 2 bases, leaving 5 bases not matched to a gene. Per the germline V gene, CDR1 is SGHNT and CDR2 is YYREEE (reference sequence). DNA of the CDR3: TGTGCCAGCAGCTTACCGGGACTAGCGGTACAAGAGACCCAGTACTTC. This gives the protein CASSLPGLAVQETQYF.

This rearrangement joins TRBV24-1 to TRBJ2-5, with 8 positions matching TRBD2. Germline V CDR1 and CDR2: KGHDR, SFDVKD. The J segment lost 5 bases and the V segment lost 6 bases, leaving 4 bases of the junction unmatched. The CDR3 runs 13 residues. The CDR3 sequence: CATSRGGEETQYF. CDR3 coding DNA: TGTGCCACCAGTCGGGGGGGCGAGGAGACCCAGTACTTC.

V and J are TRBV6-6 and TRBJ2-2, with 8 bases aligning to TRBD2. Germline-derived CDR1 and CDR2 are MNHNY and SVGAGI (reference sequence). The junction had 9 bases not matched to a gene; V was cut back by 6 bases and J by 3 bases. This CDR3 spans 16 amino acids. CDR3 protein: CASSTGGRRDTGELFF. DNA for the CDR3: TGTGCCAGCAGCACGGGGGGGCGACGAGACACCGGGGAGCTGTTTTTT.

The J gene is TRBJ2-7, the V gene TRBV24-1; unclear D gene. The germline gives CDR1 KGHDR, CDR2 SFDVKD. V shed 4 bases and J shed 5 bases, with 11 bases lying between them. The CDR3 contains 13 residues. This chain's CDR3 is CATSDPDRDEQYF. The CDR3 DNA sequence: TGTGCCACCAGTGACCCCGATAGAGACGAGCAGTACTTC.

This clone was counted once. The CDR3 here is CATRTGQGGETQYF. In DNA, the CDR3 is TGCGCCACCAGAACCGGTCAGGGAGGAGAGACCCAGTACTTC. V gene TRBV10-1 combines with J gene TRBJ2-5, with a weak D call TRBD2 (6 bases). Trimming took off 10 bases at V and 4 bases at J, with 19 bases between the two ends. The CDR3 length is 14 residues. Germline V gives CDR1 WNHNN, CDR2 SYGVQD (reference sequence).

The chain combines TRBV10-3 with TRBJ1-4; TRBD1 matches at 7 bases. V lost 4 bases, J lost 4 bases, and 6 bases stayed unmatched. CDR3 length: 15 amino acids. Germline CDR1 reads ENHRY; CDR2 reads SYGVKD. This CDR3 is CAISVGQHYNEKLFF. Here the CDR3 DNA reads TGTGCCATCAGTGTGGGACAGCATTATAATGAAAAACTGTTTTTT.

The rearrangement joins TRBV3-1 (or the pseudogene TRBV3-2) to TRBJ2-7; 7 bases match TRBD2. Germline assignment: CDR1 LGHDT and CDR2 YNNKEL (reference sequence). V was clipped by 6 bases and J by 4 bases; unmatched bases: 12. The CDR3 length is 15 residues. The CDR3 spells CASRPSRAGRYEQYF. Here the CDR3 DNA reads TGTGCCAGCAGACCGTCTAGAGCGGGAAGGTACGAGCAGTACTTC.

CDR3 amino acids: CASTDSFQETQYF. CDR3 DNA: TGTGCCAGCACCGACTCCTTCCAAGAGACCCAGTACTTC. The rearrangement joins TRBV6-5 to TRBJ2-5, with no clear D. V shed 7 bases and J shed 1 base, with 10 bases lying between them. The CDR3 extends over 13 amino acids. Germline-derived CDR1 and CDR2 are MNHEY and SVGAGI.